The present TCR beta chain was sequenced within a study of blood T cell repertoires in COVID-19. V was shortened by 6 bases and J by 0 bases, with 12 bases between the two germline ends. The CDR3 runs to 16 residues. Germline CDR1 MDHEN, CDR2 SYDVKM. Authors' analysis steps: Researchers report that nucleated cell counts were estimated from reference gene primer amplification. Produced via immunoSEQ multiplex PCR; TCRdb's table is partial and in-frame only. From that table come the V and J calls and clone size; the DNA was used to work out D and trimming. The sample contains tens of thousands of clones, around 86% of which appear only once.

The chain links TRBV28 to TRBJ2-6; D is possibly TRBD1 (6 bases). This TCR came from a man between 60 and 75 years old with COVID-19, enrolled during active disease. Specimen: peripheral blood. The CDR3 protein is CASSPNRDSGANVLTF. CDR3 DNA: TGTGCCAGCAGCCCAAACAGGGACTCTGGGGCCAACGTCCTGACTTTC.